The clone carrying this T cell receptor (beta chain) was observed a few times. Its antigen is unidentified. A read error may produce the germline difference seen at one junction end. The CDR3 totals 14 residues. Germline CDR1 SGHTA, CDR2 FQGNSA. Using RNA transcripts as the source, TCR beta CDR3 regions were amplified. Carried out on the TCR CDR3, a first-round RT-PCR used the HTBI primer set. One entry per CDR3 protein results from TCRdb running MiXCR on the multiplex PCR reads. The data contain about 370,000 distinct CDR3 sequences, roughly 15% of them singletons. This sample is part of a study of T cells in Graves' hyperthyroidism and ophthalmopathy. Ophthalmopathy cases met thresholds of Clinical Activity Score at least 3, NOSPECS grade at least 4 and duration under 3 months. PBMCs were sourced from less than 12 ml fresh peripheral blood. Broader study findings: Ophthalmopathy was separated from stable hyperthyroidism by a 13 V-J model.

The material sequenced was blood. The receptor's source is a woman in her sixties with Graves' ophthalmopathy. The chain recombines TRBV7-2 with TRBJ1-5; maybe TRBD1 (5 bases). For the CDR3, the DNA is TGTGCCGGCAGCTTGGACGGGGCAAATCAGCCCCAGCATTTT. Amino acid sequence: CAGSLDGANQPQHF.